This T cell receptor beta chain was sequenced during a study of long-term antiretroviral therapy in people with HIV. This was the immunoSEQ v3.0 assay at survey level. This table comes from immunoSEQ multiplex PCR, and its TCRdb copy is limited to in-frame clones, with some not included. The data hold some 19,000 clones, with 70% to 85% observed a single time. One or more pre-ART and two or more post-ART PBMC samples were available from each donor. Germline V lookup: CDR1 SNHLY, CDR2 FYNNEI. The ends were cut back, 8 bases at V and 1 base at J, with 8 bases in the middle. The CDR3 spans 13 residues. The sequence derives from a man aged 18 to 30 with HIV. The V gene is TRBV2, the J gene TRBJ2-2, with D tentatively TRBD1 or TRBD2 (5 bases each). Sequencing was performed on unsorted PBMCs, taken 0.9 years after starting antiretroviral therapy. CDR3 in DNA: TGTGCCAGCTGGGGACGGAACACCGGGGAGCTGTTTTTT. Amino acid sequence: CASWGRNTGELFF.